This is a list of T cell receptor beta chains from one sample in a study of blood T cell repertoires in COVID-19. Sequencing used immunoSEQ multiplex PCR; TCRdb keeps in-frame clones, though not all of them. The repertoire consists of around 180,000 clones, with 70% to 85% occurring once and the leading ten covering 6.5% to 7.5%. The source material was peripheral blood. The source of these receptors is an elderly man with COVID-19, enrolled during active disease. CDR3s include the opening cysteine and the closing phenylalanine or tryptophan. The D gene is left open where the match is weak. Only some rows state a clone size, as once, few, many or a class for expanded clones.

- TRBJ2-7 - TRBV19 TGTGCCAGTAGTATCCCAGCCACAGGTTTCTACGAGCAGTACTTC CASSIPATGFYEQYF
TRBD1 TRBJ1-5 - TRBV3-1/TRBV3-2 TGTGCCAGCAGCCCCTCGGACAGGCCCGCTCAGCCCCAGCATTTT CASSPSDRPAQPQHF
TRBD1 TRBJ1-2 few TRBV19 TGTGCCAGTAGTATCAGGGGGAGTTCCTATGGCTACACCTTC CASSIRGSSYGYTF
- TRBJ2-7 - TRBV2 TGTGCCAGCAGGGGAACAGGCCGGCCCTACGAGCAGTACTTC CASRGTGRPYEQYF
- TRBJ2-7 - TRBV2 TGTGCCAGCCGCGGCACAGGGTTTTCCGAGCAGTACTTC CASRGTGFSEQYF
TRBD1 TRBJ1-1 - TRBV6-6 TGTGCCAGCAGTGGACAGGGGTTATCGAACACTGAAGCTTTCTTT CASSGQGLSNTEAFF
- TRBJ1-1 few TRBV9 TGTGCCAGCAGCGCCCAGACAGGGAACACTGAAGCTTTCTTT CASSAQTGNTEAFF
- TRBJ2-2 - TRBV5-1 TGCGCCAGCAGCCCTACAGGGGACTCCACCGGGGAGCTGTTTTTT CASSPTGDSTGELFF
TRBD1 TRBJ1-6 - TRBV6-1 TGTGCCAGCAGTGAAACAGGGGGCGGAAATTCACCCCTCCACTTT CASSETGGGNSPLHF
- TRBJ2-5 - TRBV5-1 TGCGCCAGCAGCGTCGGGACACTACAAGAGACCCAGTACTTC CASSVGTLQETQYF
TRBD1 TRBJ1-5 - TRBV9 TGTGCCAGCAGCTGGGGACAGGGCAATCAGCCCCAGCATTTT CASSWGQGNQPQHF
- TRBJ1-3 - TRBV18 TGTGCCAGCTCACCGGCGGGGGTCGCTGGAAACACCATATATTTT CASSPAGVAGNTIYF
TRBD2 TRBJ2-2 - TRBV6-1 TGTGCCAGCAGTGAGTGGGGGGGGAGGAGGACCGGGGAGCTGTTTTTT CASSEWGGRRTGELFF
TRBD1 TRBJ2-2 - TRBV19 TGTGCCAGTAGTATAACGCAGGGGGCGGCCGGGGAGCTGTTTTTT CASSITQGAAGELFF
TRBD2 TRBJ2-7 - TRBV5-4 TGTGCCAGCAGCCCCGGGGTAGCGGGTCCGGGGAACGAGCAGTACTTC CASSPGVAGPGNEQYF
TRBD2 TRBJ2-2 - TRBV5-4 TGTGCCAGCAGCTCCGGGACTAGCAGCACCGGGGAGCTGTTTTTT CASSSGTSSTGELFF
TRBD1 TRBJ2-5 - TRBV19 TGTGCCACCGGACAGGGGGCACGAGAGACCCAGTACTTC CATGQGARETQYF
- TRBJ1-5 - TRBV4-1 TGCGCCAGCAGCCACCTTTTGTTATTCGGCAATCAGCCCCAGCATTTT CASSHLLLFGNQPQHF
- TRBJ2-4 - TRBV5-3 TGTGCCAGAAGCGCAGAACTACCTAGGGGCTTAGCCAAAAACATTCAGTACTTC CARSAELPRGLAKNIQYF
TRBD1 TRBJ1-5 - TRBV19 TGTGCCAGTAGTAGATCGGACAGGGGAGGAAGCAATCAGCCCCAGCATTTT CASSRSDRGGSNQPQHF
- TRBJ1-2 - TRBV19 TGTGCCAGTAGTACATCGGACATAAGGAACTATGGCTACACCTTC CASSTSDIRNYGYTF
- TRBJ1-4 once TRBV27 TGTGCCAGCAGTCCCTGGGGGGGGATAAATGAAAAACTGTTTTTT CASSPWGGINEKLFF
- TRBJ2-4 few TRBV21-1 TGTGCCAGCAGCAAAGGTTGGGGCAGTGGTTTGGAAAACATTCAGTACTTC CASSKGWGSGLENIQYF
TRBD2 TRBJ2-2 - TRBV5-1 TGCGCCAGCAGCCCGGGACTAGCGGGGGCCGGGGAGCTGTTTTTT CASSPGLAGAGELFF
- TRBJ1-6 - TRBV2 TGTGCCAGCAGTCTGGGAGGGGTCAACTCACCCCTCCACTTT CASSLGGVNSPLHF
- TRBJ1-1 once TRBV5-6 TGTGCCAGCAGCGTCCCTAGGGGGGGTTCCACTGAAGCTTTCTTT CASSVPRGGSTEAFF
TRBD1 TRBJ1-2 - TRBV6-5 TGTGCCAGCAGAGTCCCGGGACAGGGTGGCTATGGCTACACCTTC CASRVPGQGGYGYTF
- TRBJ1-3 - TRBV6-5 TGTGCCAGCAGTCGGGACAACAACTCTGGAAACACCATATATTTT CASSRDNNSGNTIYF
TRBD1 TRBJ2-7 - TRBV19 TGTGCCAGTAGTATTTCAGGGACAGGGATCTACGAGCAGTACTTC CASSISGTGIYEQYF
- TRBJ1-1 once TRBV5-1 TGCGCCAGCAGCTCGAGGATGACAGCCACTGAAGCTTTCTTT CASSSRMTATEAFF
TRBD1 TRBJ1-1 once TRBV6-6 TGTGCCAGCAGTAGAACCGGGACAGCTCCCAGCGGAGCTTTCTTT CASSRTGTAPSGAFF
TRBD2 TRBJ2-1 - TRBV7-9 TGTGCCAGCGGCGGACTAGGGCCGAATGAGCAGTTCTTC CASGGLGPNEQFF
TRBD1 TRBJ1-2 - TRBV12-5 TGTGCTAGTGGTTTGGCGGGACAGGGGACTTTCTATGGCTACACCTTC CASGLAGQGTFYGYTF
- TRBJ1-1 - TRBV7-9 TGTGCCAGCAGCTTATTCCCAAGCAGGGACACTGAAGCTTTCTTT CASSLFPSRDTEAFF
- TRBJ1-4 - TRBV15 TGTGCCACCAGCAGAGACAGGGGAATTGAAAAACTGTTTTTT CATSRDRGIEKLFF
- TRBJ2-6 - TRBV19 TGTGCCAGTAGTATATCCCACTGGGAGTCTGGGGCCAACGTCCTGACTTTC CASSISHWESGANVLTF
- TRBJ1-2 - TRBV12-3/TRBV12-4 TGTGCCAGCAGTTTACGGGAATATGGCTACACCTTC CASSLREYGYTF
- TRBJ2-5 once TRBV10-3 TGTGCCATCAGTGCTACAGGGCAAGAGACCCAGTACTTC CAISATGQETQYF
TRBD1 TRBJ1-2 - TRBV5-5 TGTGCCAGCAGCTTGGGACAGGGGCTCAACTATGGCTACACCTTC CASSLGQGLNYGYTF
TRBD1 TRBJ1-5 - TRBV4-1 TGCGCCAGCAGCCAAGGGACAGGGGAGATTTTTCAGCCCCAGCATTTT CASSQGTGEIFQPQHF